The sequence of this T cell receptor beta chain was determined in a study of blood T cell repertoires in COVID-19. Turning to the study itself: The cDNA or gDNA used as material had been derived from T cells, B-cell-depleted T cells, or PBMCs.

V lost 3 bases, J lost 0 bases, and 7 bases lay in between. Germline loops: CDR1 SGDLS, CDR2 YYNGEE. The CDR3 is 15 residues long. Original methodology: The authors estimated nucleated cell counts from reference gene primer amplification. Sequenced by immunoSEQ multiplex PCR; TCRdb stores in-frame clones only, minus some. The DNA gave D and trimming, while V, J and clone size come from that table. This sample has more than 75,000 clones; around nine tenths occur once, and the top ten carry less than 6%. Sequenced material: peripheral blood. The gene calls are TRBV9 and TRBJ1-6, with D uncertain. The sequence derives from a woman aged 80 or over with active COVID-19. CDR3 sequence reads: CASSARSSYNSPLHF. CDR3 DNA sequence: TGTGCCAGCAGCGCTCGTAGCTCCTATAATTCACCCCTCCACTTT.